This note documents a single TCR beta chain sequence. This clonotype was detected once. Its antigen is currently not known. Base qualities were left out, and no much larger clone turns up one base away. One read alone is weak evidence. This sample stems from a study of T cells in Graves' hyperthyroidism and ophthalmopathy (dated by TCRdb to the late 2010s). Background for the entire study: Peripheral blood samples were taken at initial diagnosis, before any treatment was given. TCR V-J signatures able to tell the groups apart were searched for in a discovery cohort of 100 or so patients, of whom around 42 had Graves' ophthalmopathy and 57 had stable Graves' hyperthyroidism. Whether ophthalmopathy could be predicted prospectively was tested in an independent validation cohort made up of 18 to 20 hyperthyroidism patients plus 17 patients who later progressed to ophthalmopathy. For training and testing, the 110 or so patients in the discovery cohort were randomly divided in a 7:3 ratio. Thyroid tissue and blood T-cell repertoires from over 5 Graves' hyperthyroidism patients were also compared in the study. After sampling, hyperthyroidism patients received methimazole starting at 30 mg daily, and ophthalmopathy patients received high-dose intravenous methylprednisolone. TCR Vbeta CDR3 sequencing of some 140 peripheral blood samples (roughly 41 ophthalmopathy, approximately 80 hyperthyroidism and approximately 17 progressor patients) is reported in the paper.

The hyperthyroidism patients were between 18 and 65 years old and newly diagnosed, with a disease duration of less than 2 months. The study excluded patients with uncontrolled infections, other autoimmune diseases, pregnancy or lactation. Diagnoses were established on the basis of clinical symptoms, serum thyroxine and TRAb, thyroid ultrasound, and orbital computed tomography. For progressor patients, blood was drawn at the first diagnosis of hyperthyroidism, before any ophthalmopathy symptoms had appeared. PBMCs were isolated from roughly 10 ml of fresh peripheral blood by Ficoll-Paque density gradient centrifugation. Patients classed as progressors first received a Graves' hyperthyroidism diagnosis and then went on to develop ophthalmopathy during follow-up. Total RNA was extracted using Trizol reagent, and RNA quality was assessed on an Agilent 2100 Bioanalyzer. The paper's findings and limits, for the study overall: During validation, the model predicted progression to ophthalmopathy a median of roughly 7.1 months ahead of onset, with roughly 65% sensitivity and around 73% specificity. Most expanded thyroid clonotypes (frequency above 0.001) were also detected in blood, suggesting blood repertoires may reflect thyroid immune responses. Sample size was not statistically predetermined, and investigators were not blinded to group allocation. A 13 V-J signature model separated ophthalmopathy from stable hyperthyroidism, with approximately 86% sensitivity and approximately 81% specificity in cross-validation and 80%/75% in testing.

Including the terminal cysteine and phenylalanine, the CDR3 comprises 14 residues. Of all the DNA, just the CDR3 is kept, 42 bases in frame from base 1. The germline V gene yields SGHRS for CDR1 and YFSETQ for CDR2. A distance of 9 bases separates the germline ends of V and J, which lose 6 bases and 0 bases respectively. Amplification of TCR beta CDR3 regions was carried out from RNA transcripts. The TCR CDR3 was subjected to a first round of RT-PCR using the HTBI primer set and the Qiagen OneStep RT-PCR kit. Libraries were constructed in a second round of multiplex PCR, after which size selection and purification were carried out. Libraries were sequenced paired-end with 100 bp reads on an Illumina HiSeq2000. Processing in the source paper ran as follows. SOAPnuke was used to process the raw data, throwing out any read that contained adapters or uncalled bases, had a mean Phred below 15, or lacked an exact constant-primer or identifier match. COPE v1.2.5 was used to merge high-quality paired reads, and clonotypes were defined as unique nucleotide sequences. MiTCR v1.1 was used to align clonotypes to the IMGT TRBV, TRBD and TRBJ reference segments. The analysis was restricted to V-J combinations with a frequency above 0.0001, which together covered 99% to 99.2% of the repertoires. The TCS score was defined as the ratio of F50 (clonal expansion) to E x V (chaos), calculated using BLOSUM62-based TCRdist between CDR3 peptides within each V-J. Welch's t-statistics and random forest reduced roughly 540 V-J features to 13, which were used in a naive Bayes classifier (R e1071). The raw public reads went through TCRdb reprocessing: fastp at Q25, MiXCR clone calling, in-frame beta chains kept. CDR3 protein sequences are deduplicated, and each keeps its most common genes and DNA. TCRdb, rather than the study authors, made the V and J calls. This sample is represented by a few hundred thousand distinct CDR3 sequences; 13% of them were singletons. Less than 25% of the sample belongs to the ten largest clones.

The sequence is built from TRBV5-1 and TRBJ2-2; the D segment cannot be called with confidence. The specimen sequenced was blood. The clonotype comes from a man aged 25-45 years with Graves' hyperthyroidism that later progressed to Graves' ophthalmopathy. The CDR3 protein sequence reads: CASTTASNTGELFF. The DNA sequence is TGCGCCAGCACCACAGCATCGAACACCGGGGAGCTGTTTTTT.